This T cell receptor (beta chain) was recorded in a study of blood T cell repertoires in COVID-19. Across the study: Acute and convalescent COVID-19 specimens originated in the United States, Italy and Spain.

Looked up from germline, CDR1 is LNHDA and CDR2 is SQIVND (reference sequence). Trimming cost V 6 bases and J 6 bases, with 21 bases left between them. This CDR3 contains 16 residues. Study processing details: Amplification of reference gene primers was used by the study to estimate nucleated cell counts. Measured with immunoSEQ multiplex PCR; TCRdb has only the in-frame clones, and not every one. V, J and clone size were drawn from that table, and D and trimming were deduced from the DNA. The repertoire holds fewer than 80,000 clones, with about 88% as singletons. The source of this sequence is a man at least 80 years old with COVID-19, enrolled during active disease. Input material: peripheral blood. The V gene is TRBV19, the J gene TRBJ1-5; D remains ambiguous. CDR3 nucleotides: TGTGCCAGTAGGCCCGAAGGAGGGAGGGTAGGTCAGCCCCAGCATTTT. Its protein is CASRPEGGRVGQPQHF.